This TCR beta chain is from a study of blood T cell repertoires in COVID-19 (dated by TCRdb to about 2020). About the investigation overall: Samples covering the acute and convalescent phases of COVID-19 were provided by collaborators in the United States, Italy and Spain. The material from the prospective study consisted of cDNA or gDNA derived from T cells, B-cell-depleted T cells, or PBMCs. The dataset comprised deeply sampled blood TCRbeta repertoires from subjects exposed to, actively infected with, or recovered from COVID-19. The repertoires were made available in a free public database intended to serve as a resource for research on the immune response to SARS-CoV-2. The samples were drawn from the first 160 participants of the ongoing ImmuneRACE study and from over a thousand subjects provided by 6 global collaborators. The sample metadata nearly always contained a de-identified subject ID, COVID-19 status, age in years and sex. HLA class I and class II types, where available, came from metadata supplied by the sample provider rather than from assay-based typing. Summary of the overall study and its limitations: Clinical and demographic metadata were provided uncurated, with the amount varying by source and participant.

A word on this clone: What this receptor recognizes is not known. Base qualities are missing; no much larger clone stands one base away.

The CDR3 runs 15 residues from the cysteine to the phenylalanine. CDR3 DNA is the only sequence kept; it has 45 bases, read in frame from the first base. CDR1 and CDR2 are read off the germline V gene as SGHRS and YFSETQ. At the junction V is shortened by 0 bases and J by 0 bases, with 6 bases in between. TCRbeta CDR3 regions were amplified from genomic DNA by means of the immunoSEQ Assay, a bias-controlled multiplex PCR. From the authors' description of their analysis: The number of nucleated cells in each sample was estimated from the amplification of reference gene primers within the assay. To quantify the absolute abundance of each unique TCRbeta CDR3 rearrangement, sequence reads were collapsed and filtered. For each sample, productive Simpson clonality was calculated as the square root of Simpson's diversity index over productive rearrangements. Imported from immuneACCESS, the table was reduced by TCRdb to in-frame sequences with V and J called. These copies leave out some clones; in studies compared against another copy, an unresolved V gene accounts for under half, and the cause of the remainder is not known. Clone size and V and J calls were adopted from that table, with D and trimming inferred from the DNA. This sample comprises 380,000 or so clones, approximately 86% of them detected only once. Together, the top ten hold around 7.4% of the sample.

One collaborating source in Seattle enrolled patients while the patients were actively infected and followed the patients over time throughout the course of disease. Collaborating institutions collected whole blood in K2EDTA tubes following their own protocols. For TCRbeta analysis, collaborators shipped samples as frozen whole blood, isolated PBMCs, or DNA extracted from either of those sample types. This receptor chain uses TRBV5-1 and TRBJ2-2; TRBD1 could be the D gene, as 5 bases match. This receptor was identified in a woman in her sixties or seventies with COVID-19, enrolled during active disease. The specimen was peripheral blood. The DNA sequence is TGCGCCAGCAGCTTGGGGACAACGAACACCGGGGAGCTGTTTTTT. It is translated as CASSLGTTNTGELFF.